This TCR beta chain was sequenced in a study of response to subunit inactivated influenza vaccine. General study results and limits: The authors proposed limited new T cell recruitment per seasonal influenza vaccination.

Trimming shortened V by 6 bases and J by 0 bases, and 15 bases separated the two germline ends. Germline assignment: CDR1 MNHEY and CDR2 SVGEGT. The CDR3 length is 15 residues. This clonotype came up a few times. As yet, its antigen is unknown. MiXCR, run by TCRdb on the RT-PCR reads, gives a single entry per CDR3 protein. The repertoire holds about 530,000 distinct CDR3 sequences, with 12% as singletons. The clonotype comes from a man aged 50-59 years who received an inactivated influenza vaccine. The chain links TRBV6-2 or TRBV6-3 to TRBJ2-7; D possibly corresponds to TRBD2 (5 bases). The sample here was PBMCs from blood, taken on the day of vaccination. CDR3 nucleotide sequence: TGTGCCAGCAGAACCGGTCCGGGGAGCTCCTACGAGCAGTACTTC. This sequence encodes CASRTGPGSSYEQYF.